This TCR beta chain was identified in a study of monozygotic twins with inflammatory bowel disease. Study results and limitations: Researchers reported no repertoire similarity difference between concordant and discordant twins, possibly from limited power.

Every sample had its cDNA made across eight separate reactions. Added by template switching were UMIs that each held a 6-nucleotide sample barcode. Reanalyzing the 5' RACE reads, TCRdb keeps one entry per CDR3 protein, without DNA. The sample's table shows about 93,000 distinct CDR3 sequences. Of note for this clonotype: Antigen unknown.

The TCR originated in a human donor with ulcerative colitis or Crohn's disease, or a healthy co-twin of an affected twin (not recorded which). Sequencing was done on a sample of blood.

The CDR3 loop is CASSPGADSYEQYF. This chain uses TRBV18 with TRBJ2-7; the D call from TCRdb, TRBD1, cannot be confirmed without DNA. The V gene's germline CDR1 is KGHSH and CDR2 LQKENI. The CDR3 length is 14 residues.